This TCR beta chain was captured by sequencing in a study of blood T cell repertoires in COVID-19. Turning to the study itself: There were acute and convalescent COVID-19 samples, and they came from the United States, Italy and Spain. T cells, B-cell-depleted T cells, or PBMCs provided the cDNA or gDNA that served as material.

Seattle patients were enrolled while actively infected and followed longitudinally. Original processing notes: From reference gene primer amplification, estimates of nucleated cell counts were derived. Some clones are missing from TCRdb's copy, which holds only in-frame ones; the method was immunoSEQ multiplex PCR. Clonal size and the V and J genes are those of that table, whereas D and trimming came from the DNA. The sample has some 210,000 clones; approximately 90% are singletons. The germline gives CDR1 KGHSH, CDR2 LQKENI. The CDR3 covers 16 residues. V was clipped by 6 bases and J by 1 base; unmatched bases: 6.

Sequences were obtained from peripheral blood. The TCR was taken from a man in his sixties with COVID-19, enrolled during active disease. The J gene is TRBJ2-2, the V gene TRBV18, with 9 bases lining up with TRBD1. The CDR3 loop reads CASSPGQGRNTGELFF. In DNA, the CDR3 is TGTGCCAGCTCCCCGGGACAGGGACGGAACACCGGGGAGCTGTTTTTT.